This T cell receptor (beta chain) was sequenced during a study of blood T cell repertoires in COVID-19 (dated by TCRdb to 2018 to 2020). For context, the study as a whole: The collaborator samples originated in the United States, Italy and Spain and spanned the acute and convalescent phases of COVID-19. The material from the prospective study consisted of cDNA or gDNA derived from T cells, B-cell-depleted T cells, or PBMCs. Deeply sampled blood TCRbeta repertoires from subjects exposed to, actively infected with, or recovered from COVID-19 were included in the dataset. A freely available public database, intended as a resource for researchers studying the immune response to SARS-CoV-2, is where the repertoires were released. Samples were obtained from the ongoing ImmuneRACE study (first 160 participants) and from 950 to 1,500 subjects provided by 6 global collaborators. The sample metadata nearly always contained a de-identified subject ID, COVID-19 status, age in years and sex. Where available, HLA class I and class II types were taken from metadata supplied by the sample provider and were not determined by assay-based typing.

The germline V and J ends show losses of 3 bases and 2 bases respectively, and no gene match explains 4 bases of the junction. The CDR3 runs 16 residues from the cysteine to the phenylalanine. Only the CDR3 DNA is retained, 48 bases long and in frame from the first base. Taken from the germline V gene, the CDR1 and CDR2 loops are SGDLS and YYNGEE. TCRbeta CDR3 regions were amplified from genomic DNA by means of the immunoSEQ Assay, a bias-controlled multiplex PCR. The authors' pipeline ran thus. The number of nucleated cells in each sample was estimated from the amplification of reference gene primers within the assay. To quantify the absolute abundance of each unique TCRbeta CDR3 rearrangement, sequence reads were collapsed and filtered. Productive Simpson clonality was computed per sample as the square root of Simpson's diversity index over productive rearrangements. TCRdb holds this immuneACCESS table with in-frame rearrangements only. Some clones are missing; in checked studies, unresolved V genes explain under half, and the rest has no known cause. The V and J calls and clone size are taken from that table; D and trimming were inferred from the DNA. This sample holds roughly 40,000 clones; roughly 90% were observed only once. The ten top clones hold 5% to 6% of the sample.

For this clone: No cognate antigen has been identified for it. Base qualities were left out, and no much larger clone turns up one base away.

Summary of the overall study and its limitations: Clinical and demographic metadata were provided uncurated, with the amount varying by source and participant.

Collaborating institutions collected whole blood in K2EDTA tubes following their own protocols. For TCRbeta analysis, collaborator samples were shipped as frozen whole blood, as isolated PBMCs, or as DNA extracted from either sample type. Material: peripheral blood. The sequence derives from a human donor in a cohort sampled during active COVID-19. The V and J segments used are TRBV9 and TRBJ2-3; the central 12 bases match TRBD2. The CDR3 here reads CASSATSGRLTDTQYF. The DNA is as follows: TGTGCCAGCAGCGCCACTAGCGGGAGGCTCACAGATACGCAGTATTTT.